This record covers a single T cell receptor beta chain. Cohort 3 recovered donors had two negative PCRs, clearance, or symptom resolution. The CDR3 extends over 15 amino acids. V lost 1 base and J 0 bases, leaving 8 bases between the germline ends. Germline lookup yields CDR1 SGHNT and CDR2 YYREEE (reference sequence). These data are taken from a study of blood T cell repertoires in COVID-19. The data were produced by immunoSEQ multiplex PCR, yet TCRdb's version contains in-frame clones alone and is incomplete. This sample yields approximately 350,000 clones, of which about 88% are seen a single time; around 3% belongs to the top ten.

The source of this sequence is a woman aged 30 to 39 who had recovered from COVID-19. Sample: PBMCs or T cells enriched from blood (not recorded which). This sequence joins TRBV5-4 and TRBJ1-5; D gene ambiguous. This CDR3 reads CASSLMPNSNQPQHF. The CDR3 region has the DNA TGTGCCAGCAGCTTGATGCCTAATAGCAATCAGCCCCAGCATTTT.